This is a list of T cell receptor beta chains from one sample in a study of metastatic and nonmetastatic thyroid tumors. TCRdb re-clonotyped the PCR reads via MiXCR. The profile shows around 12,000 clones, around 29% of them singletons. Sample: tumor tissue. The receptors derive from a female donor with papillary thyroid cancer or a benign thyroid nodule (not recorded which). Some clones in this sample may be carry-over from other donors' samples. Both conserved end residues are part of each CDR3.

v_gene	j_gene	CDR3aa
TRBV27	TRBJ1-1	CASSLWTGIHNTEAFF
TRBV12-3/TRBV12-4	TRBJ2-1	CASSPPGSFHEQFF
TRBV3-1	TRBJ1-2	CASSPRTGSGGYTF
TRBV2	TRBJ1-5	CASTGTGSGNQPQHF
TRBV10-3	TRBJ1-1	CAISDPGGTDTEAFF
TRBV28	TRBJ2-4	CASSLRAAGGGNIQYF
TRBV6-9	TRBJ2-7	CASSYQVTGAKEQYF
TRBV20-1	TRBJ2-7	CSLAQFKVYEQYF
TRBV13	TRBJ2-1	CASSPSRLENEQFF
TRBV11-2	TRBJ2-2	CASSPSGRASGELFF
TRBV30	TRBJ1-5	CAWSKAPGLFRGSQPQHF
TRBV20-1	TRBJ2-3	CSAPHYPGGDTQYF
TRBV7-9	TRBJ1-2	CASSSGDSRGYTF
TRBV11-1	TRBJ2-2	CASSPRTPRGTGELFF
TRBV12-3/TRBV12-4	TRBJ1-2	CASSFQYGYTF
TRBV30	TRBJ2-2	CAWKTGGANTGELFF
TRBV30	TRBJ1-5	CAWRKPGQGPSNQPQHF
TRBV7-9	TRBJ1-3	CASSLGEGGGGWPGGNTIYF
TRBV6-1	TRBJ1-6	CATSLARNSPLHF
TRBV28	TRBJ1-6	CASSTGYSPLHF
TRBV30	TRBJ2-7	CAWSHRGGLAGREQYF
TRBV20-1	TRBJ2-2	CSVPSGSTGELFF
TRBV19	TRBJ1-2	CASSIPLDPAGTRYGYTF
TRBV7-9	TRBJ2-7	CASSLISYEQYF
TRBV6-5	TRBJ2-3	CASSYSGGTQYF
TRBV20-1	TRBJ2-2	CSARDVGTNTGELFF
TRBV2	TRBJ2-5	CASMHFGTAGQETQHF
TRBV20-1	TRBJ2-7	CSASLAGGVCSYEQYF
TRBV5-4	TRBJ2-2	CASSLEGTSGNTGELFF